The source of this TCR beta chain is a study of blood T cells in healthy people across ages. Study-level results: Roughly linear declines in TCR beta diversity per million T cells occurred with age.

Germline loops: CDR1 MGHRA, CDR2 YSYEKL. The CDR3 extends over 16 amino acids. The V end was cut by 2 bases, the J end by 7 bases, with 15 bases between. Together with a sample-barcoded 5' primer, a J-beta primer mix was included in a second PCR lasting about 7 to 12 cycles. TCRdb processed the 5' RACE reads anew with MiXCR; each CDR3 protein has one entry. The top ten clones hold around 11% of a sample with approximately 1.5 million distinct CDR3 sequences, about 32% of them seen once. Worth noting for this clonotype: Antigen: not known.

Individuals who donated were healthy Caucasians from Russia aged roughly 6 to 95. Isolation per sample recovered at least 7 million PBMCs. Sample: blood. This sequence joins TRBV4-1 and TRBJ1-6, with D possibly TRBD1 on 6 matching bases. The TCR sequence derives from a woman in her twenties or thirties in good health. This chain's CDR3 is CASSQPPKGGNSPLHF. The DNA for the CDR3 is TGCGCCAGCAGCCAACCCCCAAAGGGGGGGAATTCACCCCTCCACTTT.